The present TCR beta chain was sequenced within a study of cytomegalovirus exposure and HLA in healthy donors. Regarding the study as a whole: Excluded: some indistinguishable V segments such as TRBV6-2 and TRBV6-3.

Researchers ran the PCR with 60 Vbeta and 13 Jbeta primers. TCRdb's copy holds only in-frame clones and misses some; the assay was immunoSEQ multiplex PCR. The profile covers some 100,000 clones, with 65% to 75% appearing a single time and around 10% taken by the ten largest. On this clone: Antigen specificity is unknown.

The CDR3 covers 14 residues. CDR1 and CDR2 (germline): SGHRS, YFSETQ. Trimming pared 0 bases from V and 0 bases from J, leaving 6 bases between. The sample taken for sequencing was PBMCs. The TCR comes from a woman aged 50 to 65 in good health and CMV-seropositive. The gene calls are TRBV5-1 and TRBJ1-2, with D possibly TRBD1 on 6 matching bases. This CDR3 reads CASSLEGANYGYTF. The CDR3 DNA reads TGCGCCAGCAGCTTGGAGGGGGCTAACTATGGCTACACCTTC.